These 15 T cell receptor beta chains were all obtained from the same sample, sequenced in a study of blood T cell repertoires in COVID-19. Using immunoSEQ multiplex PCR, the repertoire was profiled, and TCRdb retains in-frame clones only, with some absent. The profile shows 96,000 or so clones, more than 85% of them singletons. The source material was peripheral blood. The receptors originated from a man aged 55-75 years with acute or convalescent COVID-19.

This sequence joins TRBV11-2 and TRBJ2-7, with unresolved D. Trimming cost V 1 base and J 5 bases, with 6 bases left between them. The V gene's germline CDR1 is SGHAT and CDR2 FQNNGV. CDR3 size: 12 residues. The CDR3 bases are TGTGCCAGCAGCTTAGGCTCGGACGAGCAGTACTTC. It encodes CASSLGSDEQYF.

This chain connects TRBV6-5 to TRBJ2-3, with D perhaps matching TRBD2 (6 bases). V lost 7 bases to trimming and J lost 2 bases, with 10 bases between them. The CDR3 contains 13 residues. Looked up from germline, CDR1 is MNHEY and CDR2 is SVGAGI. CDR3 sequence reads: CASNRGYTDTQYF. DNA for the CDR3: TGTGCCAGCAACCGGGGGTACACAGATACGCAGTATTTT.

This clone appeared once. The chain couples TRBV10-2 to TRBJ1-5; D unclear. The germline V gene has CDR1 WSHSY and CDR2 SAAADI. V was trimmed by 6 bases and J by 1 base, leaving 10 bases between them. CDR3 size: 14 residues. The CDR3 DNA is TGCGCCAGCAGGGAAGGAGCGAGCAATCAGCCCCAGCATTTT. Protein: CASREGASNQPQHF.

J is TRBJ2-7 and V is TRBV20-1; no clear D gene. CDR3 size: 10 residues. Germline V CDR1 and CDR2: DFQATT, SNEGSKA (reference sequence). As DNA, the CDR3 is TGCAGGGTAGTTGCCTACGAGCAGTACTTC. It translates to CRVVAYEQYF.

This rearrangement joins TRBV5-1 to TRBJ2-1; D may be TRBD1 (5 bases). V lost 2 bases to trimming and J lost 5 bases, with 8 bases between them. Germline V gene lookup returns CDR1 SGHRS and CDR2 YFSETQ. This CDR3 contains 13 residues. The CDR3 DNA is TGCGCCAGCAGCTTCGGACAAAACAATGAGCAGTTCTTC. Translated, it gives CASSFGQNNEQFF. The variable domain in full, completed from reference TRBV5-1 and TRBJ2-1, reads KAGVTQTPRYLIKTRGQQVTLSCSPISGHRSVSWYQQTPGQGLQFLFEYFSETQRNKGNFPGRFSGRQFSNSRSEMNVSTLELGDSALYLCASSFGQNNEQFFGPGTRLTVL.

The V gene is TRBV6-6, the J gene TRBJ1-1, with a tentative D call TRBD1 (6 bases). Germline CDR1 reads MNHNY; CDR2 reads SVGAGI (reference sequence). The germline V and J ends were trimmed by 8 bases and 5 bases, with 18 bases remaining between them. The CDR3 loop spans 14 amino acids. CDR3 in amino acids: CASLKGTYRTEAFF. CDR3 coding DNA: TGTGCCAGCCTTAAAGGGACATATCGGACTGAAGCTTTCTTT.

This clone was detected a few times. V and J are TRBV7-2 and TRBJ2-7; possible D gene TRBD2, 6 bases. The length of the CDR3 is 13 residues. The V and J ends lost 6 bases and 7 bases respectively, with 16 bases between them. CDR1 and CDR2 from the germline V gene are SGHTA and FQGNSA. The CDR3 DNA reads as TGTGCCAGCAGTCCCCAAGGGGCGGGAGAGCAGTACTTC. Its protein product is CASSPQGAGEQYF.

The DNA of the CDR3 is TGTGCTAGTGCCACAAGCGGGAGCGCCTACAATGAGCAGTTCTTC. This translates into CASATSGSAYNEQFF. The chain links TRBV12-5 to TRBJ2-1; TRBD2 matches at 8 bases. Germline CDR1 is LGHNT and CDR2 is FRNRAP. The trim removed 7 bases at V and 2 bases at J, leaving 7 bases unmatched. The CDR3 length is 15 residues. The variable domain in full, with the rest retrieved from reference TRBV12-5 and TRBJ2-1, is DARVTQTPRHKVTEMGQEVTMRCQPILGHNTVFWYRQTMMQGLELLAYFRNRAPLDDSGMPKDRFSAEMPDATLATLKIQPSEPRDSAVYFCASATSGSAYNEQFFGPGTRLTVL.

The chain is built from TRBV19 and TRBJ2-4; 9 bases are a match to TRBD1. This CDR3 comprises 17 residues. The germline V gene encodes CDR1 LNHDA and CDR2 SQIVND (reference sequence). V lost 6 bases, J lost 2 bases, and 11 bases stayed unmatched. The CDR3 sequence is CASSRAPDRGPKNIQYF. CDR3 nucleotides: TGTGCCAGTAGCCGAGCCCCGGACAGGGGCCCCAAAAACATTCAGTACTTC.

The sample holds one count of this clone. The rearrangement links TRBV27 to TRBJ1-5; TRBD1 matches 8 bases. CDR3 length equals 14 residues. In germline, CDR1 is MNHEY, CDR2 SMNVEV (reference sequence). V was pared by 2 bases and J by 7 bases, with 4 bases of the junction left unmatched. CDR3 loop: CASSLAGGAQPQHF. CDR3 nucleotide sequence: TGTGCCAGCAGTTTAGCAGGGGGCGCCCAGCCCCAGCATTTT.

The gene calls are TRBV6-6 and TRBJ1-2; TRBD1 matches at 11 bases. Germline values: CDR1 MNHNY, CDR2 SVGAGI (reference sequence). The CDR3 extends over 15 amino acids. V gave up 6 bases and J gave up 3 bases; unmatched junction bases: 6. The CDR3 DNA follows: TGTGCCAGCAGGGACAGGGGGCTTCCGTACTATGGCTACACCTTC. This codes for CASRDRGLPYYGYTF.

This rearrangement joins TRBV5-5 to TRBJ2-5; 7 nucleotides match TRBD1. The length of the CDR3 is 16 residues. Losses at the gene ends were 4 bases for V and 3 bases for J; bases not matched to a gene: 12. Germline assignment: CDR1 SGHKS and CDR2 YYEKEE (reference sequence). CDR3: CASSPRQGFDEETQYF. CDR3 sequence (DNA): TGTGCCAGCAGCCCTAGACAGGGTTTCGACGAAGAGACCCAGTACTTC.

This chain uses TRBV7-9 with TRBJ2-1, with D unresolved. V lost 1 base and J lost 1, with 8 bases in between. CDR1 and CDR2 (germline): SEHNR, FQNEAQ (reference sequence). The CDR3 has 15 residues. The CDR3 nucleotides read TGTGCCAGCAGCTTAGTCTTACGGTCCTACAATGAGCAGTTCTTC. It specifies CASSLVLRSYNEQFF.

This chain uses TRBV28 with TRBJ2-1, with D possibly being TRBD1 (6 bases). This CDR3 has 15 residues. Germline assignment: CDR1 MDHEN and CDR2 SYDVKM. Trimming cost V 8 bases and J 3 bases, with 17 bases left between them. The CDR3 region has the DNA TGTGCCAGCGCCACCCTGGGGGCAGGCTACAATGAGCAGTTCTTC. This translates into CASATLGAGYNEQFF.

The CDR3 DNA follows: TGCGCCAGCAGTGAGCGGACTAGCGGGGGCACAGATACGCAGTATTTT. Encoded protein: CASSERTSGGTDTQYF. V and J are TRBV10-1 and TRBJ2-3; 12 nucleotides agree with TRBD2. This CDR3 region has 16 residues. With V trimmed by 2 bases and J by 1 base, 1 base remained unmatched. Germline-derived CDR1 and CDR2 are WNHNN and SYGVQD (reference sequence).